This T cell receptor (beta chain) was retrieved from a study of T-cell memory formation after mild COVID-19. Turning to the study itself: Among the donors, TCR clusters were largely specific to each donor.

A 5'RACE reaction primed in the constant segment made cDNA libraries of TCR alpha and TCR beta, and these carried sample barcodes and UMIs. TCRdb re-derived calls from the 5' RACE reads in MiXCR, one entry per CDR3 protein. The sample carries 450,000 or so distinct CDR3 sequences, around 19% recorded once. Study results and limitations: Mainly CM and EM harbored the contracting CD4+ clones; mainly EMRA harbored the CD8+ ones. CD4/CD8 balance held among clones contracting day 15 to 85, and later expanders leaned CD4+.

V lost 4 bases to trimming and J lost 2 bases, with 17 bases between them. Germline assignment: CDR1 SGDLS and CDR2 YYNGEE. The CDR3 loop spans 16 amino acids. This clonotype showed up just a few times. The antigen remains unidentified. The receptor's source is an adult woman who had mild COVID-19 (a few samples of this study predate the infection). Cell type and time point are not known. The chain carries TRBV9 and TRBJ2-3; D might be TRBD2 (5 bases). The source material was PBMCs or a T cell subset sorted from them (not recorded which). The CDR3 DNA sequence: TGTGCCAGCAGCCCCTATTCTGGAGGCTCCACAGATACGCAGTATTTT. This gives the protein CASSPYSGGSTDTQYF.